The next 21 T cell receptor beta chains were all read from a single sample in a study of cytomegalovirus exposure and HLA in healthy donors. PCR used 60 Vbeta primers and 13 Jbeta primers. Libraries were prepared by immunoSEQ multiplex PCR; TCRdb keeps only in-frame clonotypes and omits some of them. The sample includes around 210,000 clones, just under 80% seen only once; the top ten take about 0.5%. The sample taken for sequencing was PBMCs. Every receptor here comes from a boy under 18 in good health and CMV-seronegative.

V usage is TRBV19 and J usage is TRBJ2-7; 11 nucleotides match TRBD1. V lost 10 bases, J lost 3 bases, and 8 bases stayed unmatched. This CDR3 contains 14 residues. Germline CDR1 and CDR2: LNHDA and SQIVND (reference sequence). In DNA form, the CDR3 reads TGTGCCACCAAGGCCGGGACAGGGGGCTACGAGCAGTACTTC. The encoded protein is CATKAGTGGYEQYF.

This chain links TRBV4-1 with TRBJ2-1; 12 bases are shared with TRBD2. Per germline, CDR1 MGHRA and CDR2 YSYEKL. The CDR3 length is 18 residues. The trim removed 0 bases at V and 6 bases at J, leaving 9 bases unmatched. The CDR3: CASSQEGGGLAGFNEQFF. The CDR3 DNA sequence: TGCGCCAGCAGCCAAGAAGGCGGGGGACTAGCGGGCTTCAATGAGCAGTTCTTC.

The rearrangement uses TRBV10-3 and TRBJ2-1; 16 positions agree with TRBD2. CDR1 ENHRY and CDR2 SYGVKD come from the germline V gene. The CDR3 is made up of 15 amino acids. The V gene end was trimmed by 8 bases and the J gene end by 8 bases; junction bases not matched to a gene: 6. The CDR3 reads CAIGTSGGAGDEQFF. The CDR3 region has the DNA TGTGCCATCGGGACTAGCGGGGGGGCCGGCGATGAGCAGTTCTTC.

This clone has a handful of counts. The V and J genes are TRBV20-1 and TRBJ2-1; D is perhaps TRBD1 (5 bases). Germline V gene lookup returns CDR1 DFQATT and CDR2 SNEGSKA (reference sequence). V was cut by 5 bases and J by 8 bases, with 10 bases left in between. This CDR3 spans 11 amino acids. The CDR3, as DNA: TGCAGTGCTCTTCAGGGCTATGAGCAGTTCTTC. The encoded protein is CSALQGYEQFF.

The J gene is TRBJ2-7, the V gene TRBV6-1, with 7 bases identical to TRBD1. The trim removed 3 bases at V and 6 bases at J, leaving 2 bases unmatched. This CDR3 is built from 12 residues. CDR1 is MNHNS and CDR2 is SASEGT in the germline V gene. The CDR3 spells CASSETGFEQYF. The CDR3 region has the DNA TGTGCCAGCAGTGAGACAGGGTTCGAGCAGTACTTC.

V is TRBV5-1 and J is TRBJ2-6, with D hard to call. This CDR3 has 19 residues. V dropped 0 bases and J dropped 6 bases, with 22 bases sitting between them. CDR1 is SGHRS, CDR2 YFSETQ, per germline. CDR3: CASSLGPQTPGSLANVLTF. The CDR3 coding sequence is TGCGCCAGCAGCTTGGGACCACAGACCCCCGGCTCTCTGGCCAACGTCCTGACTTTC.

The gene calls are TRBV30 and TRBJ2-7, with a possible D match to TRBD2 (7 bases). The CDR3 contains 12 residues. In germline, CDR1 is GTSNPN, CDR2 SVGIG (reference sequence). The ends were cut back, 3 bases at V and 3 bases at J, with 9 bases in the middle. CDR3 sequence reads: CAWRGGLYEQYF. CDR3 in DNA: TGTGCCTGGAGGGGGGGGCTCTACGAGCAGTACTTC.

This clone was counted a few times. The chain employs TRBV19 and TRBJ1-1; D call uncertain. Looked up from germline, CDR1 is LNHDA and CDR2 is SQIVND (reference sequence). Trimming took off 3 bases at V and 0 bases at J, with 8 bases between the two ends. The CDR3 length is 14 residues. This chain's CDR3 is CASSIGALNTEAFF. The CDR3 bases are TGTGCCAGTAGTATCGGAGCCTTGAACACTGAAGCTTTCTTT.

This CDR3 is CASNRDRSYGYTF. The CDR3 DNA reads TGTGCCAGCAACCGGGACAGGTCTTATGGCTACACCTTC. V is TRBV2 and J is TRBJ1-2; 8 bases map to TRBD1. This CDR3 is built from 13 residues. The trim removed 7 bases at V and 5 bases at J, leaving 6 bases unmatched. Germline V gene lookup returns CDR1 SNHLY and CDR2 FYNNEI. The full variable domain, completed using reference TRBV2 and TRBJ1-2, is EPEVTQTPSHQVTQMGQEVILRCVPISNHLYFYWYRQILGQKVEFLVSFYNNEISEKSEIFDDQFSVERPDGSNFTLKIRSTKLEDSAMYFCASNRDRSYGYTFGSGTRLTVV.

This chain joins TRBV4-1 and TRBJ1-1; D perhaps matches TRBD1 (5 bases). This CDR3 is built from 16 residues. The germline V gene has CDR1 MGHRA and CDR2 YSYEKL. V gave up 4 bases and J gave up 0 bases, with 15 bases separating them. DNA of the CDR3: TGCGCCAGCAGCCCCCCGATCGGGGGACTGAACACTGAAGCTTTCTTT. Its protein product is CASSPPIGGLNTEAFF.

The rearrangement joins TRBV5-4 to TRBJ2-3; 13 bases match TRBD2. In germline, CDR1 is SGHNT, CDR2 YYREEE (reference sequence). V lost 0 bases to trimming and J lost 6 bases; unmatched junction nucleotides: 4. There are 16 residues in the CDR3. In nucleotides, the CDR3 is TGTGCCAGCAGCTTGGAACTAGCGGGAGGGGGGGATACGCAGTATTTT. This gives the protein CASSLELAGGGDTQYF. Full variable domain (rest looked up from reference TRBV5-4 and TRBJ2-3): ETGVTQSPTHLIKTRGQQVTLRCSSQSGHNTVSWYQQALGQGPQFIFQYYREEENGRGNFPPRFSGLQFPNYSSELNVNALELDDSALYLCASSLELAGGGDTQYFGPGTRLTVL.

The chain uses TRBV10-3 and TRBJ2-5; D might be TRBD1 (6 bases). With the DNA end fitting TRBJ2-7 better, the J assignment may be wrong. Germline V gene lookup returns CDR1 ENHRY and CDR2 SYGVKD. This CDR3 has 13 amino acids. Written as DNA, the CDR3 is TGTGCCATCAGTGCCGACAGGTTCTACGAGCAGTACTTC. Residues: CAISADRFYEQYF.

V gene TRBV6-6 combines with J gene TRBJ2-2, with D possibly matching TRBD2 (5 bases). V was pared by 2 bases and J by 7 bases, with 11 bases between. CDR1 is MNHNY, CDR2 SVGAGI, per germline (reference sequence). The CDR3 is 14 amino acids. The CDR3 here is CASSYGGYNGELFF. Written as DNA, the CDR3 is TGTGCCAGCAGTTACGGAGGTTACAACGGGGAGCTGTTTTTT.

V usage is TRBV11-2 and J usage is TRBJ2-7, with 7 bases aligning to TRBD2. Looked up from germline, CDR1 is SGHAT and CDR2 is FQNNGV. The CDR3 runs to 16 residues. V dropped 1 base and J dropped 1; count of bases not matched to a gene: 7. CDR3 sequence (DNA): TGTGCCAGCAGCTTAGTTAGGTCTAGCGGTTCCTACGAGCAGTACTTC. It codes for CASSLVRSSGSYEQYF.

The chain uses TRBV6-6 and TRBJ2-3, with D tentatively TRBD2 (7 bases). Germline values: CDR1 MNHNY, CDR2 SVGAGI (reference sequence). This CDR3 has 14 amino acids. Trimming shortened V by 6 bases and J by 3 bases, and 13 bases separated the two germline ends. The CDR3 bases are TGTGCCAGCAGGGGGGGGGCTTGGACAGATACGCAGTATTTT. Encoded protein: CASRGGAWTDTQYF.

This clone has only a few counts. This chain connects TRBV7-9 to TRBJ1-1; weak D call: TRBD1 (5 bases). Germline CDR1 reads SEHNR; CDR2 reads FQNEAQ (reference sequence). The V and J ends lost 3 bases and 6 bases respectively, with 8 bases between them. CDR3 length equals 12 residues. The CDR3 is CASSFTGAEAFF. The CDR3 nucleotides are TGTGCCAGCAGCTTTACGGGGGCTGAAGCTTTCTTT.

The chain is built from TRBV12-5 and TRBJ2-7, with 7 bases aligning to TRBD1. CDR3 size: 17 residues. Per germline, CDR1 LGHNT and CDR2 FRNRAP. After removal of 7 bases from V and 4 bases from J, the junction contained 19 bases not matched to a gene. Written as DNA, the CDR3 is TGTGCTAGTGACTCGCCGGGGACAGTCCCAACCCGTTACGAGCAGTACTTC. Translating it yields CASDSPGTVPTRYEQYF.

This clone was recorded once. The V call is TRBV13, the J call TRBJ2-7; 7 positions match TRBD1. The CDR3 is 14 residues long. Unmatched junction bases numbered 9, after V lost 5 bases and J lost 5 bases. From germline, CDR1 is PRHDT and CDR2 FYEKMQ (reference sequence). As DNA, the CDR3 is TGTGCCAGCAGCGGAAGACAGGGTAGAAACGAGCAGTACTTC. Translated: CASSGRQGRNEQYF.

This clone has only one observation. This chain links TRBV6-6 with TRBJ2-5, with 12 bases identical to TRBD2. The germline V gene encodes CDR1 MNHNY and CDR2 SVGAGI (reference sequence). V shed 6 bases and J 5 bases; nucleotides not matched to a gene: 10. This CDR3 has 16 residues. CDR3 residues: CASRRSSGGAWETQYF. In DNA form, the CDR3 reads TGTGCCAGCAGGCGCTCTAGCGGGGGGGCGTGGGAGACCCAGTACTTC.

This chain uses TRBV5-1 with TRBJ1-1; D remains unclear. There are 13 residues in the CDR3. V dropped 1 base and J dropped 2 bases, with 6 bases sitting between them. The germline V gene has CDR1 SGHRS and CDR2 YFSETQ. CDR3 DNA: TGCGCCAGCAGCTTGCACTCCAACACTGAAGCTTTCTTT. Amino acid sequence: CASSLHSNTEAFF.

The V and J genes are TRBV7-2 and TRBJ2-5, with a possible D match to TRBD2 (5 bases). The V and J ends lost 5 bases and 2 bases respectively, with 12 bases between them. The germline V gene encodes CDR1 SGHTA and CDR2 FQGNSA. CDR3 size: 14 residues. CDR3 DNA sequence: TGTGCCAGCAGCCCTAGGACGGGACAAGAGACCCAGTACTTC. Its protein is CASSPRTGQETQYF.